The T cell receptor (beta chain) under discussion was sequenced for a study of blood T cell repertoires in COVID-19. Cohort assignment relied on participant-reported clinical history. Method: immunoSEQ multiplex PCR; TCRdb's copy keeps in-frame clones and lacks some. The sample shows roughly 180,000 clones, 82% of them seen only once. V was shortened by 7 bases and J by 4 bases, with 13 bases between the two germline ends. The germline CDR1 and CDR2 sequences are MDHEN and SYDVKM. The CDR3 loop spans 13 amino acids. The gene calls are TRBV28 and TRBJ1-1; D unclear. The sequencing input was PBMCs or T cells enriched from blood (not recorded which). The TCR comes from a man aged 55 to 70 who had recovered from COVID-19. The CDR3 nucleotides read TGTGCCAGCATCAGGAGGGCACCCACTGAAGCTTTCTTT. The encoded protein is CASIRRAPTEAFF. The complete variable domain, with remaining parts taken from reference TRBV28 and TRBJ1-1, reads DVKVTQSSRYLVKRTGEKVFLECVQDMDHENMFWYRQDPGLGLRLIYFSYDVKMKEKGDIPEGYSVSREKKERFSLILESASTNQTSMYLCASIRRAPTEAFFGQGTRLTVV.